The 27 T cell receptor beta chains presented below share a single source sample, sequenced in a study of blood T cell repertoires in COVID-19. Sequenced by immunoSEQ multiplex PCR; TCRdb stores in-frame clones only, minus some. The profile shows more than 85,000 clones, roughly 79% of them singletons. The sequenced material came from peripheral blood. Receptors originate from a man aged 80 or over with acute or convalescent COVID-19.

The gene calls are TRBV6-5 and TRBJ1-5; unclear D gene. This CDR3 has 14 amino acids. Germline CDR1 reads MNHEY; CDR2 reads SVGAGI. V lost 6 bases, J lost 2 bases, and 11 bases lay in between. The CDR3 DNA reads TGTGCCAGCAGCCTAACGAGGGGCAATCAGCCCCAGCATTTT. Amino acid sequence: CASSLTRGNQPQHF.

The chain has TRBV5-1 and TRBJ2-2, with 11 bases that match TRBD2. J lost 4 bases, V lost 0 bases, and 8 bases had no gene match. CDR1 is SGHRS, CDR2 YFSETQ, per germline. CDR3 length: 18 amino acids. The CDR3 DNA sequence: TGCGCCAGCAGCTTGGAAGACTTTAGCGGGAGGGCCACCGGGGAGCTGTTTTTT. As protein: CASSLEDFSGRATGELFF.

This clone was counted between two and nine times. CDR3 nucleotides: TGTGCCACCACCTTGAGAGGGGACTCCGGGTGGCGGTCTGGAAACACCATATATTTT. Translation gives CATTLRGDSGWRSGNTIYF. The rearrangement joins TRBV15 to TRBJ1-3; perhaps TRBD1 as D (5 bases). The CDR3 has 19 residues. The germline V gene encodes CDR1 LNHNV and CDR2 YYDKDF (reference sequence). Between the trimmed V and J ends, which lost 7 bases and 1 base, there was a span of 26 bases.

V and J are TRBV5-6 and TRBJ2-7; TRBD2 matches 8 bases. Trimming took 7 bases from V and 0 from J; bases not matched to a gene: 6. In germline, CDR1 is SGHDT, CDR2 YYEEEE. The CDR3 length is 14 residues. The CDR3 region has the DNA TGTGCCAGCGATAGGGCGGGAGGCTCCTACGAGCAGTACTTC. Translating it yields CASDRAGGSYEQYF. Drawing the rest from reference TRBV5-6 and TRBJ2-7, the complete variable domain is DAGVTQSPTHLIKTRGQQVTLRCSPKSGHDTVSWYQQALGQGPQFIFQYYEEEERQRGNFPDRFSGHQFPNYSSELNVNALLLGDSALYLCASDRAGGSYEQYFGPGTRLTVT.

V usage is TRBV5-1 and J usage is TRBJ2-1, with 11 bases matching TRBD2. Germline CDR1 reads SGHRS; CDR2 reads YFSETQ. J lost 0 bases, V lost 2 bases, and 10 bases had no gene match. The CDR3 runs 19 residues. The CDR3 bases are TGCGCCAGCAGCTTACTGGCTAGCGGGAGGACTAGCTCCTACAATGAGCAGTTCTTC. Translated: CASSLLASGRTSSYNEQFF.

This chain joins TRBV5-1 and TRBJ1-1; 9 bases are shared with TRBD1. The CDR3 extends over 16 amino acids. CDR1 and CDR2 from the germline V gene are SGHRS and YFSETQ. Trimming took 4 bases from V and 1 from J; bases not matched to a gene: 8. The CDR3 sequence is CASSKTGGDGNTEAFF. Written as DNA, the CDR3 is TGCGCCAGCAGCAAAACAGGGGGCGACGGGAACACTGAAGCTTTCTTT. Looking up the rest from reference TRBV5-1 and TRBJ1-1 gives the full variable domain: KAGVTQTPRYLIKTRGQQVTLSCSPISGHRSVSWYQQTPGQGLQFLFEYFSETQRNKGNFPGRFSGRQFSNSRSEMNVSTLELGDSALYLCASSKTGGDGNTEAFFGQGTRLTVV.

The chain joins TRBV5-1 to TRBJ2-7; 8 positions match TRBD2. CDR3 length: 16 residues. CDR1 and CDR2 (germline): SGHRS, YFSETQ. The V and J ends lost 1 base and 0 bases, in that order; junction bases with no gene match: 6. CDR3 loop: CASSLLLAEGSYEQYF. DNA for the CDR3: TGCGCCAGCAGCTTGCTACTAGCGGAGGGCTCCTACGAGCAGTACTTC.

In DNA, the CDR3 is TGTGCCAGCTCACCCCTCCTAGAAGATACGCAGTATTTT. This gives the protein CASSPLLEDTQYF. This chain connects TRBV18 to TRBJ2-3; D remains ambiguous. Germline V gene sequence: CDR1 KGHSH, CDR2 LQKENI. This CDR3 is built from 13 residues. The V gene lost 3 bases and the J gene lost 5 bases, with 9 bases spanning the gap.

The chain uses TRBV6-2 or TRBV6-3 and TRBJ1-2; 10 nucleotides match TRBD1. CDR1 MNHEY and CDR2 SVGEGT come from the germline V gene. The length of the CDR3 is 14 residues. Trimming at V came to 5 bases and at J to 3 bases, leaving 3 bases not matched to a gene. The CDR3 is CASSRDRGDYGYTF. The DNA of the CDR3 is TGTGCCAGCAGTCGGGACAGGGGCGACTATGGCTACACCTTC.

Only a few counts were recorded for this clone. The chain couples TRBV11-2 to TRBJ2-1, with D possibly matching TRBD1 (6 bases). The germline CDR1 and CDR2 sequences are SGHAT and FQNNGV. V lost 4 bases and J lost 1, with 14 bases in between. The CDR3 is 16 amino acids. CDR3 in amino acids: CASSSRTALSYNEQFF. The CDR3 nucleotides read TGTGCCAGCAGCTCACGGACAGCCCTTTCCTACAATGAGCAGTTCTTC.

This chain uses TRBV4-3 with TRBJ1-2; D not certain. The V end was cut by 1 base, the J end by 1 base, with 10 bases between. The CDR3 covers 15 residues. Germline V lookup: CDR1 LGHNA, CDR2 YSLEER. CDR3 sequence reads: CASSQGHGLNYGYTF. The CDR3 nucleotides read TGCGCCAGCAGCCAAGGACATGGCCTTAACTATGGCTACACCTTC.

This chain links TRBV30 with TRBJ1-5; 7 bases align to TRBD1. The junction had 9 bases not matched to a gene; V was cut back by 2 bases and J by 5 bases. CDR1 is GTSNPN and CDR2 is SVGIG in the germline V gene (reference sequence). The CDR3 has 15 residues. The CDR3 region has the DNA TGTGCCTGGAGTAAGACTTTAGGGGGCGATCAGCCCCAGCATTTT. Its protein is CAWSKTLGGDQPQHF.

The chain employs TRBV2 and TRBJ1-4, with D uncertain. With 6 bases removed from V and 1 base from J, the gap between germline ends came to 9 bases. Germline CDR1 reads SNHLY; CDR2 reads FYNNEI. The CDR3 extends over 14 amino acids. The CDR3 coding sequence is TGTGCCAGCAGAGTCCTCGGAACTAATGAAAAACTGTTTTTT. It translates to CASRVLGTNEKLFF.

This clone was recorded only once. The chain has TRBV23-1 and TRBJ1-2; 7 nucleotides match TRBD1. TRBV23-1 is known as an ORF, though its function is uncertain. The length of the CDR3 is 16 residues. J lost 8 bases, V lost 4 bases, and 16 bases had no gene match. CDR3 sequence: CASSLWTGGLRGGYTF. The DNA for the CDR3 is TGCGCCAGCAGTCTATGGACAGGAGGCCTGAGGGGGGGCTACACCTTC.

The chain joins TRBV5-1 to TRBJ1-6; D possibly corresponds to TRBD1 (6 bases). The CDR3 has 14 amino acids. Germline-derived CDR1 and CDR2 are SGHRS and YFSETQ. V lost 4 bases to trimming and J lost 6 bases, with 11 bases between them. This chain's CDR3 is CASSTGQSNSPLHF. For the CDR3, the DNA is TGCGCCAGCAGCACAGGACAGTCTAATTCACCCCTCCACTTT.

The rearrangement links TRBV18 to TRBJ2-7; 7 bases map to TRBD1. Trimming cost V 6 bases and J 0 bases; bases outside gene matches: 5. Germline V gives CDR1 KGHSH, CDR2 LQKENI. The CDR3 loop spans 14 amino acids. The CDR3 nucleotides are TGTGCCAGCTCTCAAGACAGGGTCTCCTACGAGCAGTACTTC. Translated, it gives CASSQDRVSYEQYF.

The J gene is TRBJ1-4, the V gene TRBV10-3, with 9 bases fitting TRBD1. Trimming removed 4 bases from V and 5 bases from J; junction bases left unmatched: 2. The CDR3 is made up of 14 amino acids. Germline CDR1 reads ENHRY; CDR2 reads SYGVKD. Here the CDR3 DNA reads TGTGCCATCAGTGGGACAGGGGTAAATGAAAAACTGTTTTTT. Protein sequence: CAISGTGVNEKLFF.

The V gene is TRBV11-2, the J gene TRBJ2-7; D is unresolved. V shed 4 bases and J shed 4 bases, with 8 bases lying between them. This CDR3 contains 12 residues. CDR1 is SGHAT, CDR2 FQNNGV, per germline. Here the CDR3 reads CASSSLGYEQYF. In nucleotides, the CDR3 is TGTGCCAGCAGCTCACTCGGGTACGAGCAGTACTTC.

The chain is built from TRBV6-1 and TRBJ2-5, with D perhaps TRBD1 (5 bases). Germline V gene lookup returns CDR1 MNHNS and CDR2 SASEGT. Trimming pared 0 bases from V and 5 bases from J, leaving 10 bases between. The CDR3 runs 14 residues. The CDR3 DNA is TGTGCCAGCAGTGAAGCCCCCCAGGGTGAGACCCAGTACTTC. This gives the protein CASSEAPQGETQYF.

The CDR3 DNA is TGTGCCAGCAGTGAACCGGGAGGATCTCTCTATAATTCACCCCTCCACTTT. Protein sequence: CASSEPGGSLYNSPLHF. The genes are TRBV6-1 and TRBJ1-6; D unresolved. Trimming removed 2 bases from V and 3 bases from J, with 14 bases in between. There are 17 residues in the CDR3. Per the germline V gene, CDR1 is MNHNS and CDR2 is SASEGT.

The gene calls are TRBV28 and TRBJ2-1; TRBD2 matches at 11 bases. Germline V CDR1 and CDR2: MDHEN, SYDVKM. CDR3 length: 12 residues. Trimming removed 2 bases from V and 14 bases from J; junction bases left unmatched: 2. CDR3 sequence: CASSLETSGKFF. CDR3 in DNA: TGTGCCAGCAGTTTAGAGACTAGCGGGAAGTTCTTC.

The gene calls are TRBV5-1 and TRBJ1-2, with a tentative D call TRBD1 (5 bases). Trimming pared 0 bases from V and 3 bases from J, leaving 9 bases between. The CDR3 contains 14 residues. Germline V CDR1 and CDR2: SGHRS, YFSETQ. CDR3: CASSLGSRDYGYTF. As DNA, the CDR3 is TGCGCCAGCAGCTTGGGTAGCAGGGACTATGGCTACACCTTC. Drawing the rest from reference TRBV5-1 and TRBJ1-2, the complete variable domain is KAGVTQTPRYLIKTRGQQVTLSCSPISGHRSVSWYQQTPGQGLQFLFEYFSETQRNKGNFPGRFSGRQFSNSRSEMNVSTLELGDSALYLCASSLGSRDYGYTFGSGTRLTVV.

V and J are TRBV18 and TRBJ1-5; 8 bases agree with TRBD1. Looked up from germline, CDR1 is KGHSH and CDR2 is LQKENI. J gave up 7 bases and V 8 bases, and 10 bases lay outside the gene matches. The CDR3 contains 14 residues. The CDR3 sequence: CASTGTGQFQPQHF. CDR3 nucleotides: TGTGCCAGCACCGGGACAGGACAATTCCAGCCCCAGCATTTT.

The chain couples TRBV6-6 to TRBJ2-7, with TRBD1 matching over 8 bases. CDR3 length: 16 amino acids. The germline V gene has CDR1 MNHNY and CDR2 SVGAGI (reference sequence). Trimming at V came to 0 bases and at J to 1 base, leaving 5 bases not matched to a gene. The CDR3 region is CASSYSGQEPSYEQYF. In DNA, the CDR3 is TGTGCCAGCAGTTACTCGGGACAGGAGCCTTCCTACGAGCAGTACTTC.

The chain is built from TRBV5-1 and TRBJ2-7; D is undetermined. Trimming removed 3 bases at V and 1 base at J, with 5 bases between. The germline gives CDR1 SGHRS, CDR2 YFSETQ. The CDR3 has 12 residues. In DNA, the CDR3 is TGCGCCAGCAGCTCTCGTTCCTACGAGCAGTACTTC. Its protein is CASSSRSYEQYF.

J is TRBJ1-1 and V is TRBV19, with D perhaps matching TRBD1 (6 bases). CDR3 size: 14 residues. Looked up from germline, CDR1 is LNHDA and CDR2 is SQIVND (reference sequence). Trimming took 4 bases from V and 3 from J, leaving 12 bases between them. CDR3 amino acids: CASSTGRGYTEAFF. In nucleotides, the CDR3 is TGTGCCAGTAGTACGGGTAGGGGGTACACTGAAGCTTTCTTT. The whole variable domain, remainder taken from reference TRBV19 and TRBJ1-1, is DGGITQSPKYLFRKEGQNVTLSCEQNLNHDAMYWYRQDPGQGLRLIYYSQIVNDFQKGDIAEGYSVSREKKESFPLTVTSAQKNPTAFYLCASSTGRGYTEAFFGQGTRLTVV.

The chain recombines TRBV6-5 with TRBJ1-6, with 9 positions matching TRBD1. The germline V gene encodes CDR1 MNHEY and CDR2 SVGAGI. The CDR3 is 14 residues long. Trimming at V came to 2 bases and at J to 10 bases, leaving 3 bases not matched to a gene. The CDR3 protein is CASSYTGGRSPLHF. CDR3 sequence (DNA): TGTGCCAGCAGTTACACAGGGGGCCGGTCACCCCTCCACTTT.